Presented here are 18 T cell receptor beta chains from one specimen sequenced in a study of cytomegalovirus exposure and HLA in healthy donors. The PCR was carried out with 60 Vbeta primers and 13 Jbeta primers. Sequencing was performed with immunoSEQ multiplex PCR; in TCRdb, only in-frame clones are kept and a portion is missing. Of about 300,000 clones listed, about nine tenths are singletons. The specimen sequenced was PBMCs. These TCRs come from a middle-aged man in good health and CMV-seropositive.

This sequence joins TRBV7-6 and TRBJ1-1; D gene ambiguous. CDR3 size: 18 residues. Germline CDR1 SGHVS, CDR2 FNYEAQ. The V end was cut by 1 base, the J end by 6 bases, with 24 bases between. CDR3 nucleotide sequence: TGTGCCAGCAGCTTAGGTCGACGGACTACCAGGATGTGGGCTGAAGCTTTCTTT. It is translated as CASSLGRRTTRMWAEAFF.

CDR3 sequence (DNA): TGTGCCTGGAGTTTGGGACTAGCGGGCACCGGGGAGCTGTTTTTT. This encodes CAWSLGLAGTGELFF. The J gene is TRBJ2-2, the V gene TRBV30, with 12 bases aligning to TRBD2. CDR3 length: 15 amino acids. Trimming took 2 bases from V and 4 from J; bases not matched to a gene: 2. The germline V gene encodes CDR1 GTSNPN and CDR2 SVGIG (reference sequence).

The chain is built from TRBV29-1 and TRBJ1-1, with D maybe TRBD1 (5 bases). CDR1 SQVTM and CDR2 ANQGSEA come from the germline V gene. V was trimmed by 6 bases and J by 6 bases, leaving 11 bases between them. The CDR3 length is 11 residues. The CDR3 DNA reads TGCAGCGTCGCGACAGATCCTGAAGCTTTCTTT. Translated, it gives CSVATDPEAFF.

The gene calls are TRBV4-1 and TRBJ2-2; maybe TRBD1 (5 bases). Germline CDR1 MGHRA, CDR2 YSYEKL. V was shortened by 1 base and J by 4 bases, with 10 bases between the two germline ends. The CDR3 is 15 amino acids. CDR3: CASSQGGIGTGELFF. CDR3 bases: TGCGCCAGCAGCCAAGGGGGCATTGGCACCGGGGAGCTGTTTTTT.

The rearrangement uses TRBV6-5 and TRBJ1-4; D ambiguous. This CDR3 region has 15 residues. Germline loops: CDR1 MNHEY, CDR2 SVGAGI. Trimming cost V 0 bases and J 10 bases, with 15 bases left between them. The CDR3 loop is CASSYSDREWGKLFF. The CDR3 coding sequence is TGTGCCAGCAGTTACTCGGACCGGGAGTGGGGAAAACTGTTTTTT.

The rearrangement joins TRBV2 to TRBJ1-5, with 7 bases aligning to TRBD1. The V segment lost 3 bases and the J segment 6 bases; nucleotides outside the gene matches: 5. Germline assignment: CDR1 SNHLY and CDR2 FYNNEI. This CDR3 contains 14 residues. The CDR3 coding sequence is TGTGCCAGCAGTGAGCTGACAGGGACTCAGCCCCAGCATTTT. This gives the protein CASSELTGTQPQHF.

V and J are TRBV7-9 and TRBJ2-4, with 9 bases aligning to TRBD1. V gave up 5 bases and J gave up 6 bases; unmatched junction bases: 2. The CDR3 totals 13 residues. Germline CDR1 reads SEHNR; CDR2 reads FQNEAQ (reference sequence). CDR3 sequence: CASSVGQGNIQYF. CDR3 bases: TGTGCCAGCAGCGTGGGACAGGGAAACATTCAGTACTTC. Together with reference TRBV7-9 and TRBJ2-4, the CDR3 gives the full variable domain: DTGVSQNPRHKITKRGQNVTFRCDPISEHNRLYWYRQTLGQGPEFLTYFQNEAQLEKSRLLSDRFSAERPKGSFSTLEIQRTEQGDSAMYLCASSVGQGNIQYFGAGTRLSVL.

V is TRBV5-6 and J is TRBJ1-1; a weak D match, TRBD1 (6 bases). The germline V gene encodes CDR1 SGHDT and CDR2 YYEEEE. CDR3 length equals 15 residues. The V and J ends lost 0 bases and 1 base respectively, with 10 bases between them. The CDR3 is CASSLAGGRNTEAFF. In DNA form, the CDR3 reads TGTGCCAGCAGCTTGGCTGGGGGCAGGAACACTGAAGCTTTCTTT.

The chain joins TRBV5-1 to TRBJ2-1; no definite D call. Germline assignment: CDR1 SGHRS and CDR2 YFSETQ. V was clipped by 2 bases and J by 6 bases, with 9 bases between them. This CDR3 comprises 13 residues. Here the CDR3 DNA reads TGCGCCAGCAGCTTAGGTGAGCGCAATGAGCAGTTCTTC. The encoded protein is CASSLGERNEQFF.

The chain recombines TRBV29-1 with TRBJ2-7; a possible D gene is TRBD2 (6 bases). The CDR3 totals 12 residues. CDR1 and CDR2 (germline): SQVTM, ANQGSEA. Trimming left V 7 bases short and J 6 bases short, with 16 bases between. The CDR3, as DNA: TGCAGCGCCCTCTTGACCGGGGGCGAGCAGTACTTC. Its protein product is CSALLTGGEQYF.

The chain links TRBV19 to TRBJ1-3; no clear D gene. With the DNA end fitting TRBJ2-2 better, the J assignment may be wrong. Germline CDR1 reads LNHDA; CDR2 reads SQIVND (reference sequence). This CDR3 has 13 amino acids. For the CDR3, the DNA is TGTGCCAGTAGAGGGCCGAACACCGGGGAGCTGTTTTTT. This gives the protein CASRGPNTGELFF.

The chain recombines TRBV6-1 with TRBJ2-7; tentatively, D is TRBD2 (6 bases). This CDR3 spans 17 amino acids. Between the trimmed V and J ends, which lost 4 bases and 1 base, there was a span of 20 bases. Germline V gene lookup returns CDR1 MNHNS and CDR2 SASEGT. The CDR3 sequence: CASSGRLGAGPSYEQYF. CDR3 nucleotide sequence: TGTGCCAGCAGTGGGCGCCTCGGAGCGGGCCCGTCCTACGAGCAGTACTTC.

The genes are TRBV25-1 and TRBJ2-3, with 7 bases aligning to TRBD2. Germline lookup yields CDR1 MGHDK and CDR2 SYGVNS. The CDR3 contains 18 residues. V dropped 0 bases and J dropped 1; count of bases not matched to a gene: 10. The CDR3 nucleotides read TGTGCCAGCAGTGAATACGGGCTAGCGGAGGCGGGCACAGATACGCAGTATTTT. Protein: CASSEYGLAEAGTDTQYF.

Only one count was recorded for this clone. This chain links TRBV28 with TRBJ2-3, with 8 positions matching TRBD1. The CDR3 has 17 amino acids. With V trimmed by 1 base and J by 5 bases, 11 bases remained unmatched. CDR1 and CDR2 (germline): MDHEN, SYDVKM. The CDR3 sequence: CASSLFLGQGVGDTQYF. The CDR3, as DNA: TGTGCCAGCAGTTTATTCCTTGGACAGGGAGTAGGAGATACGCAGTATTTT.

The chain combines TRBV21-1 with TRBJ2-1; the table gives TRBD2 as D, unverified against the DNA. TRBV21-1 is labeled a pseudogene. The CDR3 is 16 amino acids. The CDR3 nucleotides are TGTGCCAGCAGCTCCCCTGCGACGGGATCCTACAATGAGCAGTTCTTC. Translation gives CASSSPATGSYNEQFF.

The gene calls are TRBV7-8 and TRBJ2-7; D is perhaps TRBD2 (5 bases). Germline loops: CDR1 SGHVS, CDR2 FQNEAQ. V was pared by 3 bases and J by 6 bases, with 15 bases between. The CDR3 is made up of 14 amino acids. The CDR3 region has the DNA TGTGCCAGCAGCTTGTCGGGAAACCCAACCGAGCAGTACTTC. The encoded protein is CASSLSGNPTEQYF.

The chain has TRBV28 and TRBJ2-7; unclear D gene. Germline CDR1 is MDHEN and CDR2 is SYDVKM. This CDR3 has 13 amino acids. V was clipped by 6 bases and J by 0 bases, with 9 bases between them. In DNA, the CDR3 is TGTGCCAGCAGACAAGACAACTCCTACGAGCAGTACTTC. This gives the protein CASRQDNSYEQYF.

With regard to this clone: This same CDR3 is encoded by further DNA sequences in the sample. The rearrangement links TRBV7-2 to TRBJ2-3, with unresolved D. CDR1 is SGHTA and CDR2 is FQGNSA in the germline V gene. This CDR3 has 11 residues. The V end lost 5 bases, the J end lost 3 bases, and 3 bases lay between the germline ends. Written as DNA, the CDR3 is TGTGCCAGCAGCCCGACAGATACGCAGTATTTT. This codes for CASSPTDTQYF.